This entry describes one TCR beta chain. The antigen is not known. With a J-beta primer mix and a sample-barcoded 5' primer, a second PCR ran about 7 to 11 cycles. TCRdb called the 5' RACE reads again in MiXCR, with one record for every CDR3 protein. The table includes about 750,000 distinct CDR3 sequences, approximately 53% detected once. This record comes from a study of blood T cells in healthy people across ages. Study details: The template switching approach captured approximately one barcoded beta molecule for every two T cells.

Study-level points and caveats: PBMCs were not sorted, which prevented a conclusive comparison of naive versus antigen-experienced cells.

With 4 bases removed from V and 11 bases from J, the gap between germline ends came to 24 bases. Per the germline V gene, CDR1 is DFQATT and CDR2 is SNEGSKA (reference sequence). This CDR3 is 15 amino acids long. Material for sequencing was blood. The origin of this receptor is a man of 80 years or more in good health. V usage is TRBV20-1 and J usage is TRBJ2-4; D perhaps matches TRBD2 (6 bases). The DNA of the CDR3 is TGCAGTGCTAAGGTGTTGGCGGGGCAAAAGGTCCTTCAGTACTTC. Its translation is CSAKVLAGQKVLQYF.